The rows below give T cell receptor beta chains drawn from one sample of a study of regulatory T cells in long-lasting Graves disease. TCRdb processed the multiplex PCR reads anew with MiXCR; each CDR3 protein has one entry. The sample contains about 620,000 distinct CDR3 sequences, about 15% of which appear only once. These same data were also listed under a study on T cells in Graves' hyperthyroidism and ophthalmopathy.

Sequenced material: peripheral blood mononuclear cells (PBMCs), taken at new diagnosis, from a patient treated with antithyroid drugs. These receptors were collected from a woman between 25 and 40 years old with Graves disease. CDR3s include the opening cysteine and the closing phenylalanine or tryptophan. Fields, in order: clone size, D gene, J gene, V gene, CDR3 DNA, CDR3 protein. D genes are given only for firm matches. Only some rows state a clone size, as once, few, many or a class for expanded clones.

abundance: -
d_gene: -
j_gene: TRBJ2-2
v_gene: TRBV20-1
CDR3nt: TGCAGTGCTAGAGCCGACTGGAGGAACACCGGGGAGCTGTTTTTT
CDR3aa: CSARADWRNTGELFF

abundance: -
d_gene: -
j_gene: TRBJ2-5
v_gene: TRBV6-5
CDR3nt: TGTGCCAGCAGTTACGGACCGCCGAGGTTGGAGACCCAGTACTTC
CDR3aa: CASSYGPPRLETQYF

abundance: many
d_gene: -
j_gene: TRBJ1-1
v_gene: TRBV20-1
CDR3nt: TGCAGTGCTAGAGTTGGGGGGGAGAACACTGAAGCTTTCTTT
CDR3aa: CSARVGGENTEAFF

abundance: -
d_gene: -
j_gene: TRBJ1-6
v_gene: TRBV28
CDR3nt: TGTGCCAGCAGTGAAACAACCGGGACGGCTTCACCCCTCCACTTT
CDR3aa: CASSETTGTASPLHF

abundance: -
d_gene: -
j_gene: TRBJ1-6
v_gene: TRBV28
CDR3nt: TGTGCCAGCAGTTCCAGGGGACCTTCCGGTTCACCCCTCCACTTT
CDR3aa: CASSSRGPSGSPLHF

abundance: -
d_gene: -
j_gene: TRBJ1-5
v_gene: TRBV30
CDR3nt: TGTGCCTGGAGTGTGGGGACCGAGGGCAATCAGCCCCAGCATTTT
CDR3aa: CAWSVGTEGNQPQHF

abundance: few
d_gene: -
j_gene: TRBJ2-7
v_gene: TRBV6-1
CDR3nt: TGTGCCAGCAGGTCTGCCGGCGCGGTGCAATCCTACGAGCAGTACTTC
CDR3aa: CASRSAGAVQSYEQYF

abundance: -
d_gene: -
j_gene: TRBJ2-3
v_gene: TRBV7-8
CDR3nt: TGTGCCAGCAGCGCCCACCGATTACTTAGCACAGATACGCAGTATTTT
CDR3aa: CASSAHRLLSTDTQYF

abundance: -
d_gene: -
j_gene: TRBJ1-5
v_gene: TRBV19
CDR3nt: TGTGCCAGTAGTATTTACAATCAGCCCCAGCATTTT
CDR3aa: CASSIYNQPQHF

abundance: many
d_gene: TRBD2
j_gene: TRBJ2-2
v_gene: TRBV29-1
CDR3nt: TGCAGCGTTGAGGCGGGAGTCGCCGGGGAGCTGTTTTTT
CDR3aa: CSVEAGVAGELFF

abundance: few
d_gene: TRBD2
j_gene: TRBJ2-3
v_gene: TRBV10-1
CDR3nt: TGTGCCAGCAGGGTAGCGGGACGCACAGATACGCAGTATTTT
CDR3aa: CASRVAGRTDTQYF

abundance: many
d_gene: TRBD1
j_gene: TRBJ1-5
v_gene: TRBV12-3/TRBV12-4
CDR3nt: TGTGCCAGCAACAGGGGAACGGGTCAGCCCCAGCATTTT
CDR3aa: CASNRGTGQPQHF

abundance: few
d_gene: -
j_gene: TRBJ2-6
v_gene: TRBV9
CDR3nt: TGTGCCAGCAGCGTAGGTCAGGGATGGGGGGCCAACGTCCTGACTTTC
CDR3aa: CASSVGQGWGANVLTF

abundance: few
d_gene: -
j_gene: TRBJ2-2
v_gene: TRBV10-1
CDR3nt: TGCGCCAGCAGTGAGTCTGAATTGAGAGGGGAGCTGTTTTTT
CDR3aa: CASSESELRGELFF

abundance: many
d_gene: -
j_gene: TRBJ1-1
v_gene: TRBV6-1
CDR3nt: TGTGCCAGCAGTACACAGGTCGCGAACACTGAAGCTTTCTTT
CDR3aa: CASSTQVANTEAFF

abundance: many
d_gene: -
j_gene: TRBJ1-1
v_gene: TRBV3-1
CDR3nt: TGTGCCAGCAGCCAAGACACAACCAGGACTCTGGACACTGAAGCTTTCTTT
CDR3aa: CASSQDTTRTLDTEAFF